This T cell receptor (beta chain) was captured in a study of T cell changes during pregnancy in multiple sclerosis. Sequencing used immunoSEQ multiplex PCR; TCRdb keeps in-frame clones, though not all of them. The table has about 61,000 clones, just under 90% seen once. Trimming stripped 2 bases from V and 0 bases from J, with 5 bases between. This CDR3 region has 14 residues. Germline V gene sequence: CDR1 KGHSH, CDR2 LQKENI. The V and J genes are TRBV18 and TRBJ1-3; D uncertain. The sequence derives from a female donor in good health, enrolled as a control in a pregnancy study. The material sequenced was peripheral blood, taken in the first trimester of pregnancy. The CDR3 is CASSPYNSGNTIYF. The CDR3 coding sequence is TGTGCCAGCTCACCATACAACTCTGGAAACACCATATATTTT. Full variable domain (outside the CDR3, taken from reference TRBV18 and TRBJ1-3): NAGVMQNPRHLVRRRGQEARLRCSPMKGHSHVYWYRQLPEEGLKFMVYLQKENIIDESGMPKERFSAEFPKEGPSILRIQQVVRGDSAAYFCASSPYNSGNTIYFGEGSWLTVV.